The sequence of this T cell receptor beta chain was determined in a study of T cell responses to AZD1222 COVID-19 vaccine. Study-level results: Without day 14 samples, only post-peak T cell repertoires were studied. Only 5 or 6 AZD1222 recipients were seropositive at baseline. Vaccine-associated CD4 TCRs ranged over spike, dominating at 160-218 and 743-854. Two AZD1222 administrations were followed by greater Spike-specific TCR breadth and depth.

Produced via immunoSEQ multiplex PCR; TCRdb's table is partial and in-frame only. This table holds more than 75,000 clones, around 89% found once. In the case of this clone: Its antigen is as yet unknown.

This receptor was taken from an adult in good health. Sample: peripheral blood, taken on day 0 of AZD1222 vaccination.

The CDR3 DNA follows: TGTGCCAGCATCCTCTTCCCGGCGGGATACACAGATGAGCAGTTCTTC. This translates into CASILFPAGYTDEQFF. The chain joins TRBV2 to TRBJ2-1; possible D gene TRBD2, 6 bases. The CDR3 covers 16 residues. CDR1 and CDR2 from the germline V gene are SNHLY and FYNNEI. V lost 7 bases and J lost 8, with 24 bases in between.